This TCR beta chain was observed in a study of cytomegalovirus exposure and HLA in healthy donors. Findings and caveats of the study: In vitro work confirmed that a few CMV-associated chains recognize CMV antigens. TCR beta chains numbering more than 150 were designated cytomegalovirus-associated.

Trimming cost V 0 bases and J 5 bases; bases outside gene matches: 6. This CDR3 has 16 residues. Germline V gene sequence: CDR1 SGHRS, CDR2 YFSETQ. Repertoires were generated with immunoSEQ multiplex PCR, while TCRdb's copy carries only in-frame clones and drops some. The repertoire includes over 150,000 clones, about 90% of them detected once, and over 2.5% sits in the top ten. Worth noting for this clone: Its antigen remains unidentified.

The sequence was obtained from a woman in her late teens or twenties in good health and CMV-seropositive. The chain joins TRBV5-1 to TRBJ2-2, with TRBD1 matching 8 bases. The material sequenced was PBMCs. The CDR3 sequence: CASSLASGGSTGELFF. The CDR3 nucleotides are TGCGCCAGCAGCTTGGCATCAGGGGGCAGTACCGGGGAGCTGTTTTTT.